This entry lists 7 T cell receptor beta chains sequenced from one sample in a study of shared clonotypes between healthy human individuals. Using immunoSEQ multiplex PCR, the repertoire was profiled, and TCRdb retains in-frame clones only, with some absent. Seen here are roughly 2.1 million clones, about 93% observed once, and the top ten hold 1.7%. As defined, naive CD8 cells were CD45RO-negative and positively selected for CCR7, with terminally differentiated effector memory CD45RA+ cells excluded. The sequencing sample was made of naive CD8+ T cells from PBMCs. The receptors shown here come from a man younger than 35 in good health. Some clones in this sample may be carry-over from other donors' samples.

Regarding this clone: Other DNA sequences in the sample encode the same CDR3. The rearrangement links TRBV9 to TRBJ1-3, with no clear D. CDR3 size: 14 residues. Per germline, CDR1 SGDLS and CDR2 YYNGEE. Deletions cut 2 bases from V and 2 bases from J, with 8 bases between. CDR3 loop: CASSVEGTGNTIYF. The CDR3 nucleotides read TGTGCCAGCAGCGTGGAAGGGACTGGAAACACCATATATTTT.

The J gene is TRBJ2-2, the V gene TRBV2; 10 bases map to TRBD2. The CDR3 has 14 amino acids. Germline V gives CDR1 SNHLY, CDR2 FYNNEI. The V segment lost 4 bases and the J segment 7 bases; nucleotides outside the gene matches: 3. CDR3 in amino acids: CASSVGTSDGELFF. In DNA form, the CDR3 reads TGTGCCAGCAGTGTAGGGACTAGCGACGGGGAGCTGTTTTTT.

This chain joins TRBV4-3 and TRBJ2-7, with unresolved D. The germline gives CDR1 LGHNA, CDR2 YSLEER. The CDR3 is 14 residues long. V was trimmed by 0 bases and J by 0 bases, leaving 6 bases between them. The CDR3 DNA sequence: TGCGCCAGCAGCCAAGATGAACCCTCCTACGAGCAGTACTTC. Its translation: CASSQDEPSYEQYF.

The chain carries TRBV27 and TRBJ2-1; a weak D match, TRBD2 (6 bases). CDR3 length: 17 residues. The germline V gene encodes CDR1 MNHEY and CDR2 SMNVEV (reference sequence). Trimming left V 0 bases short and J 0 bases short, with 12 bases between. CDR3 in DNA: TGTGCCAGCAGTTTATCGGGACTGCCTAGCTCCTACAATGAGCAGTTCTTC. As protein: CASSLSGLPSSYNEQFF.

The V and J genes are TRBV9 and TRBJ2-1, with D possibly TRBD2 on 5 matching bases. V was clipped by 3 bases and J by 0 bases, with 16 bases between them. This CDR3 region has 17 residues. Germline values: CDR1 SGDLS, CDR2 YYNGEE. CDR3 amino acids: CASSADQGLSSYNEQFF. The CDR3 coding sequence is TGTGCCAGCAGCGCGGATCAAGGACTGTCCTCCTACAATGAGCAGTTCTTC.

The genes are TRBV4-3 and TRBJ2-2; D remains ambiguous. This CDR3 has 17 residues. Germline V gene sequence: CDR1 LGHNA, CDR2 YSLEER. With 1 base removed from V and 0 bases from J, the gap between germline ends came to 12 bases. The CDR3 loop reads CASSQVVRQANTGELFF. The DNA for the CDR3 is TGCGCCAGCAGCCAAGTTGTCCGGCAGGCGAACACCGGGGAGCTGTTTTTT.

This rearrangement joins TRBV6-6 to TRBJ2-2; TRBD1 agrees at 8 bases. CDR1 is MNHNY and CDR2 is SVGAGI in the germline V gene (reference sequence). The CDR3 covers 14 residues. V trimming: 6 bases; J trimming: 4 bases; junction bases outside the gene matches: 4. The CDR3 here is CASSPGTGTGELFF. CDR3 in DNA: TGTGCCAGCAGCCCCGGGACAGGCACCGGGGAGCTGTTTTTT.